This entry lists 14 T cell receptor beta chains sequenced from one sample in a study of hypomethylating agent response in myelodysplastic syndrome. The repertoire was sequenced with immunoSEQ multiplex PCR; TCRdb's copy has only in-frame clones and lacks some. The sample includes 2,500 to 4,000 clones, roughly 84% seen only once; the top ten take roughly a fifth. The sequences come from bone marrow, collected before or after starting hypomethylating agent treatment for myelodysplastic syndrome (not recorded which). The receptors were gathered from a human donor with myelodysplastic syndrome.

V and J are TRBV6-4 and TRBJ2-3; 10 nucleotides match TRBD2. This CDR3 comprises 15 residues. Germline V gives CDR1 MRHNA, CDR2 SNTAGT. Trimming at V came to 2 bases and at J to 4 bases, leaving 3 bases not matched to a gene. In DNA, the CDR3 is TGTGCCAGCAGTGACGGAGCGGGAGGGCCAGATACGCAGTATTTT. It yields the protein CASSDGAGGPDTQYF.

The V call is TRBV23-1, the J call TRBJ1-3, with D possibly being TRBD1 (5 bases). TRBV23-1 is labeled an ORF, and its function is uncertain. V lost 6 bases, J lost 4 bases, and 22 bases lay in between. The CDR3 has 17 amino acids. CDR3 protein: CASRQKTEWGPGNTIYF. The CDR3 nucleotides are TGCGCCAGCAGGCAAAAAACAGAATGGGGCCCCGGAAACACCATATATTTT.

The rearrangement joins TRBV6-1 to TRBJ1-2; no firm D call. This CDR3 contains 13 residues. CDR1 and CDR2 (germline): MNHNS, SASEGT. Trimming shortened V by 2 bases and J by 4 bases, and 8 bases separated the two germline ends. This CDR3 reads CASSEHGLYGYTF. CDR3 sequence (DNA): TGTGCCAGCAGTGAACACGGTCTCTATGGCTACACCTTC.

This sequence joins TRBV5-1 and TRBJ2-3; weak D call: TRBD2 (5 bases). The germline V gene encodes CDR1 SGHRS and CDR2 YFSETQ. V was pared by 3 bases and J by 0 bases, with 14 bases between. The CDR3 is made up of 16 amino acids. The CDR3 bases are TGCGCCAGCAGCTCCTTGGCAGCGGCTAGCACAGATACGCAGTATTTT. This encodes CASSSLAAASTDTQYF.

The chain has TRBV27 and TRBJ2-7; TRBD1 matches at 9 bases. The CDR3 has 13 residues. Germline lookup yields CDR1 MNHEY and CDR2 SMNVEV (reference sequence). The V segment lost 6 bases and the J segment 5 bases; nucleotides outside the gene matches: 5. CDR3 protein: CASRGQGGHEQYF. The CDR3 DNA reads TGTGCCAGCAGGGGACAGGGCGGCCACGAGCAGTACTTC.

The chain carries TRBV29-1 and TRBJ2-3; 8 nucleotides match TRBD2. The trim removed 6 bases at V and 1 base at J, leaving 6 bases unmatched. Looked up from germline, CDR1 is SQVTM and CDR2 is ANQGSEA. The CDR3 spans 14 residues. DNA of the CDR3: TGCAGCGTCGCGGGGGGAGGGGGCACAGATACGCAGTATTTT. It yields the protein CSVAGGGGTDTQYF.

In its sample, this clone was seen once. The CDR3 loop is CASSLRDRGHGAFF. The CDR3 DNA is TGTGCCAGCAGCCTCCGGGACAGGGGGCACGGAGCTTTCTTT. This rearrangement joins TRBV7-2 to TRBJ1-1, with 12 bases aligning to TRBD1. CDR3 length equals 14 residues. In germline, CDR1 is SGHTA, CDR2 FQGNSA. After removal of 5 bases from V and 10 bases from J, the junction contained 8 bases not matched to a gene.

The chain joins TRBV15 to TRBJ1-1; D perhaps matches TRBD1 (5 bases). The germline V gene encodes CDR1 LNHNV and CDR2 YYDKDF (reference sequence). V shed 5 bases and J shed 3 bases, with 16 bases lying between them. The CDR3 is 15 amino acids. CDR3 in amino acids: CATSGPGGVDTEAFF. Here the CDR3 DNA reads TGTGCCACCAGCGGGCCGGGAGGGGTAGACACTGAAGCTTTCTTT.

The chain links TRBV7-9 to TRBJ1-5; D ambiguous. Germline loops: CDR1 SEHNR, CDR2 FQNEAQ (reference sequence). Trimming shortened V by 1 base and J by 3 bases, and 10 bases separated the two germline ends. This CDR3 has 15 amino acids. CDR3 DNA: TGTGCCAGCAGCTTAGACACACGCCCCAATCAGCCCCAGCATTTT. Protein product: CASSLDTRPNQPQHF.

A single count supports this clone. The chain recombines TRBV19 with TRBJ2-3, with TRBD1 matching 9 bases. J lost 2 bases, V lost 6 bases, and 3 bases had no gene match. Germline V gene sequence: CDR1 LNHDA, CDR2 SQIVND (reference sequence). The CDR3 runs 14 residues. CDR3 in DNA: TGTGCCAGTAGGGGACAGGGAAACACAGATACGCAGTATTTT. It translates to CASRGQGNTDTQYF.

The chain uses TRBV28 and TRBJ1-5; no firm D call. The CDR3 sequence is 16 residues long. The V gene's germline CDR1 is MDHEN and CDR2 SYDVKM. Trimming shortened V by 2 bases and J by 1 base, and 12 bases separated the two germline ends. CDR3 DNA sequence: TGTGCCAGCAGTTTAATCGAGAAACTAAGCAATCAGCCCCAGCATTTT. As protein: CASSLIEKLSNQPQHF.

The chain joins TRBV10-3 to TRBJ2-5, with 8 bases lining up with TRBD2. Near its end, the DNA agrees better with TRBJ2-7, so the J call may be wrong. Per germline, CDR1 ENHRY and CDR2 SYGVKD. The CDR3 totals 13 residues. CDR3 amino acids: CATAGGGSYEQYF. DNA for the CDR3: TGTGCCACCGCGGGGGGCGGGTCCTACGAGCAGTACTTC.

This clone has a handful of counts. The V call is TRBV2, the J call TRBJ2-7, with TRBD1 matching 9 bases. V gave up 6 bases and J gave up 2 bases; unmatched junction bases: 2. CDR3 length: 13 residues. Per the germline V gene, CDR1 is SNHLY and CDR2 is FYNNEI. The CDR3 protein is CASSRQGAYEQYF. CDR3 nucleotides: TGTGCCAGCAGCCGACAGGGGGCCTACGAGCAGTACTTC.

The gene calls are TRBV2 and TRBJ1-1; the D is unclear. From germline, CDR1 is SNHLY and CDR2 FYNNEI. The CDR3 is 14 amino acids. V shed 0 bases and J shed 3 bases, with 8 bases lying between them. This chain's CDR3 is CASSEAVGYTEAFF. CDR3 DNA: TGTGCCAGCAGTGAAGCGGTGGGGTACACTGAAGCTTTCTTT.